These T cell receptor beta chains were read from a single sample in a study of shared clonotypes between healthy human individuals. Measured with immunoSEQ multiplex PCR; TCRdb has only the in-frame clones, and not every one. Counted here are approximately 980,000 clones, approximately 76% occurring once; the ten biggest clones make up nearly 1.5%. The source material was memory CD4+ T cells sorted from blood. The receptors here all came from a man aged 18-30 years in good health. Both conserved end residues are part of each CDR3. Each record gives: V gene, clone size, J gene, D gene, CDR3 DNA, CDR3 protein. A D gene is named only where the DNA matches it firmly. For some rows the clone size is stated as once, few or many, or as a class when expanded; others skip it.

TRBV28,-,TRBJ2-3,TRBD2,TGTGCCAGCAGTTTACTAGCGGGGACTAGCACAGATACGCAGTATTTT,CASSLLAGTSTDTQYF
TRBV14,-,TRBJ1-1,TRBD1,TGTGCCAGCAGCCATACAGGGGGCAACCCTGAAGCTTTCTTT,CASSHTGGNPEAFF
TRBV10-3,-,TRBJ2-1,TRBD1,TGTGCCATCGGACAGGGGTGGGATGAGCAGTTCTTC,CAIGQGWDEQFF
TRBV7-2,few,TRBJ1-6,-,TGTGCCAGCAGCTCTGGCTTACAGTGGGCTAATTCACCCCTCCACTTT,CASSSGLQWANSPLHF
TRBV13,-,TRBJ2-7,-,TGTGCCAGCACCAATTCCGGCGAAACCTACGAGCAGTACTTC,CASTNSGETYEQYF
TRBV7-7,-,TRBJ2-3,TRBD1,TGTGCTAGCAGCGCCGCAGGGGGTAAGGGAGATACGCAGTATTTT,CASSAAGGKGDTQYF
TRBV27,few,TRBJ2-2,TRBD2,TGTGCCAGCAGCCGCGGACTAGCGATCTCCGGGGAGCTGTTTTTT,CASSRGLAISGELFF
TRBV27,few,TRBJ1-1,-,TGTGCCAGCAGCGCTGGGACGGCCTCGAACACTGAAGCTTTCTTT,CASSAGTASNTEAFF
TRBV15,-,TRBJ1-1,TRBD1,TGTGCCACCAGGCAGACAGGGGGCACTGAAGCTTTCTTT,CATRQTGGTEAFF
TRBV15,-,TRBJ2-5,-,TGTGCCACCAGCAGCCAAGACAGGCCCCACGAGACCCAGTACTTC,CATSSQDRPHETQYF